This T cell receptor (beta chain) is from a study of blood T cell repertoires in COVID-19 (dated by TCRdb to 2019 to 2021). Study-wide context: Collaborator samples came from the United States, Italy and Spain and covered acute and convalescent phases of COVID-19. The prospective study material was composed of cDNA or gDNA derived from T cells, B-cell-depleted T cells, or PBMCs. Deeply sampled blood TCRbeta repertoires from subjects exposed to, actively infected with, or recovered from COVID-19 were included in the dataset. A freely available public database, intended as a resource for researchers studying the immune response to SARS-CoV-2, is where the repertoires were released. The samples were drawn from two sources: the first 160 participants of the ongoing ImmuneRACE study, and some 1,300 subjects contributed by 6 global collaborators. Sample metadata almost always included a de-identified subject ID, COVID-19 status, age in years and sex. Where HLA class I and class II types were available, the types were taken from metadata supplied by the sample provider, not from assay-based typing. The research as a whole found: Clinical and demographic metadata were provided uncurated, with the amount varying by source and participant.

The immunoSEQ Assay, a bias-controlled multiplex PCR, was used to amplify TCRbeta CDR3 regions from genomic DNA. The authors' analysis ran thus. Nucleated cell counts per sample were estimated from amplification of reference gene primers within the assay. Sequence reads were collapsed and filtered to measure the absolute abundance of every unique TCRbeta CDR3 rearrangement. For each sample, productive Simpson clonality was calculated by taking the square root of Simpson's diversity index across productive rearrangements. Here the immuneACCESS table is served through TCRdb, limited to in-frame sequences with V and J called. Missing clones are a known gap in these copies; in checked studies unresolved V genes cover under half, and the rest lacks a known reason. V and J calls and clone size follow that table, whereas D and trimming were derived from the DNA. This sample gives approximately 76,000 clones in total; about 89% of them show up just once. The biggest ten clones account for around 2% of the sample.

Whole blood was collected in K2EDTA tubes by collaborating institutions according to the institutions' own protocols. For TCRbeta analysis, collaborator samples were shipped as frozen whole blood, as isolated PBMCs, or as DNA extracted from either sample type. The CDR3 goes from the cysteine to the phenylalanine over 15 residues. The kept DNA is CDR3 alone, 45 bases in frame from the first base. The germline V gene gives CDR1 as SGHTA and CDR2 as FQGNSA. V is clipped by 7 bases and J by 0 bases, and the sequence between their germline boundaries is 15 bases long. As for this clone: Its binding antigen is unknown. It has no much larger one-base neighbor in the sample; base qualities were not kept.

The chain employs TRBV7-2 and TRBJ1-1; the D region possibly corresponds to TRBD1 (5 bases align). The sample comprised peripheral blood. The receptor's source is a woman aged 55-70 years with acute or convalescent COVID-19. The sequenced DNA is TGTGCCAGCACCCTATCGGGGGGAATGAACACTGAAGCTTTCTTT. Protein translation: CASTLSGGMNTEAFF.